The next 32 T cell receptor beta chains were all read from a single sample in a study of T-cell memory formation after mild COVID-19. One entry per CDR3 protein results from TCRdb running MiXCR on the 5' RACE reads. The sample has a few hundred thousand distinct CDR3 sequences; roughly 21% are singletons. Sequenced sample: PBMCs or a T cell subset sorted from them (not recorded which). The receptor set was obtained from an adult woman who had mild COVID-19 (a few samples of this study predate the infection). Cell type and time point are not known.

This clonotype was seen more than once but under ten times. This chain uses TRBV11-3 with TRBJ1-1, with D perhaps matching TRBD1 (5 bases). V gave up 6 bases and J gave up 10 bases, with 42 bases separating them. Germline-derived CDR1 and CDR2 are SGHNT and YENEEA. The CDR3 has 21 residues. The DNA for the CDR3 is TGTGCCAGCAGGTTAAAACGTCACGGGGAAGGGGTAATATCGTCGTTGGTGGGAGCTTTCTTT. Protein product: CASRLKRHGEGVISSLVGAFF.

The chain recombines TRBV5-1 with TRBJ1-1; 7 nucleotides match TRBD1. Germline CDR1 is SGHRS and CDR2 is YFSETQ. V shed 4 bases, J shed 1 base, and the junction held 4 bases outside the gene matches. The CDR3 loop spans 14 amino acids. The CDR3 loop reads CASSPTGQNTEAFF. The CDR3 region has the DNA TGCGCCAGCAGCCCGACAGGGCAGAACACTGAAGCTTTCTTT.

This clonotype was counted only a few times. The chain joins TRBV7-9 to TRBJ2-1; D gene unclear. The CDR3 has 12 residues. Germline V gene sequence: CDR1 SEHNR, CDR2 FQNEAQ (reference sequence). The germline V and J ends were trimmed by 7 bases and 9 bases, with 13 bases remaining between them. This CDR3 reads CASKYRSLEQFF. CDR3 DNA sequence: TGTGCCAGCAAGTACCGGAGCCTTGAGCAGTTCTTC.

There are a few counts of this clonotype. V gene TRBV10-3 combines with J gene TRBJ2-7; no definite D call. Germline V CDR1 and CDR2: ENHRY, SYGVKD. Trimming removed 3 bases from V and 6 bases from J, with 15 bases in between. This CDR3 spans 14 amino acids. In DNA form, the CDR3 reads TGTGCCATCAGTGACTACCATAACGGGCGCGAGCAGTACTTC. Protein product: CAISDYHNGREQYF.

J is TRBJ2-3 and V is TRBV4-1; no clear D gene. The germline V gene encodes CDR1 MGHRA and CDR2 YSYEKL. V lost 1 base and J 1 base, leaving 15 bases between the germline ends. The CDR3 covers 17 residues. The CDR3 loop is CASSQVWLRSGTDTQYF. CDR3 nucleotide sequence: TGCGCCAGCAGCCAAGTGTGGCTCCGATCAGGCACAGATACGCAGTATTTT.

This clonotype was seen ten or more times. The J gene is TRBJ1-1, the V gene TRBV3-1; tentatively, D is TRBD1 (5 bases). V was pared by 0 bases and J by 0 bases, with 8 bases between. The germline CDR1 and CDR2 sequences are LGHDT and YNNKEL (reference sequence). This CDR3 has 15 residues. CDR3 in DNA: TGTGCCAGCAGCCAAGATCTGACAGTGAACACTGAAGCTTTCTTT. It encodes CASSQDLTVNTEAFF.

This clonotype turned up a few times. The rearrangement joins TRBV3-1 to TRBJ2-1; 10 positions match TRBD2. The germline CDR1 and CDR2 sequences are LGHDT and YNNKEL (reference sequence). V was clipped by 2 bases and J by 0 bases; unmatched bases: 7. The CDR3 extends over 18 amino acids. The CDR3 DNA sequence: TGTGCCAGCAGCCAACCCCGACTAGCGGGCGACTCCTACAATGAGCAGTTCTTC. Translating it yields CASSQPRLAGDSYNEQFF.

This clonotype was observed a handful of times. The V call is TRBV3-1, the J call TRBJ1-5, with a tentative D call TRBD1 (6 bases). Germline-derived CDR1 and CDR2 are LGHDT and YNNKEL (reference sequence). The CDR3 loop spans 14 amino acids. The V and J ends lost 2 bases and 7 bases respectively, with 12 bases between them. CDR3 in DNA: TGTGCCAGCAGCCAAAGGGGGGGACGGCAGCCCCAGCATTTT. This gives the protein CASSQRGGRQPQHF.

This clonotype was detected many times. The chain has TRBV4-3 and TRBJ1-3; 8 positions match TRBD1. This CDR3 is 15 amino acids long. Germline V gene data show CDR1 as LGHNA and CDR2 as YSLEER. After removal of 0 bases from V and 7 bases from J, the junction contained 5 bases not matched to a gene. Written as DNA, the CDR3 is TGCGCCAGCAGCCAAGAAGACAGGGGCGGTAACACCATATATTTT. Encoded protein: CASSQEDRGGNTIYF.

This clonotype was observed a few times. The J gene is TRBJ2-2, the V gene TRBV29-1; TRBD2 is a possible D gene (5 bases). Between the trimmed V and J ends, which lost 6 bases and 1 base, there was a span of 12 bases. This CDR3 region has 14 residues. The germline V gene has CDR1 SQVTM and CDR2 ANQGSEA. This CDR3 is CSVITGLNTGELFF. In nucleotides, the CDR3 is TGCAGCGTAATTACGGGGTTGAACACCGGGGAGCTGTTTTTT.

The chain has TRBV6-5 and TRBJ2-4, with TRBD2 matching over 10 bases. This CDR3 is built from 19 residues. Trimming at V came to 0 bases and at J to 3 bases, leaving 11 bases not matched to a gene. Looked up from germline, CDR1 is MNHEY and CDR2 is SVGAGI. The DNA for the CDR3 is TGTGCCAGCAGTTACTCATTAAGCGGGAGGGCCTTCGGCAAAAACATTCAGTACTTC. Protein sequence: CASSYSLSGRAFGKNIQYF.

V usage is TRBV20-1 and J usage is TRBJ1-1; TRBD1 matches at 7 bases. The CDR3 is 13 residues long. Germline CDR1 and CDR2: DFQATT and SNEGSKA (reference sequence). After removal of 3 bases from V and 7 bases from J, the junction contained 8 bases not matched to a gene. The CDR3 region has the DNA TGCAGTGCTAGGCGGAACCGGGACAGTGAAGCTTTCTTT. It encodes CSARRNRDSEAFF.

This clonotype was counted ten times or more. V is TRBV7-8 and J is TRBJ2-1; D not resolved. V lost 2 bases, J lost 0 bases, and 17 bases lay in between. Germline CDR1 is SGHVS and CDR2 is FQNEAQ. The CDR3 is 18 amino acids. The CDR3 nucleotides read TGTGCCAGCAGCTTAACCTCAGGTGGCGCCAGCTCCTACAATGAGCAGTTCTTC. Its protein product is CASSLTSGGASSYNEQFF.

V and J are TRBV7-9 and TRBJ1-2, with 10 nucleotides matching TRBD1. CDR1 and CDR2 (germline): SEHNR, FQNEAQ (reference sequence). This CDR3 is built from 16 residues. The trim removed 5 bases at V and 1 base at J, leaving 7 bases unmatched. The CDR3 loop is CASSPTGTGVNYGYTF. CDR3 bases: TGTGCCAGCAGCCCCACCGGGACAGGGGTTAACTATGGCTACACCTTC.

Note on this clonotype: An end of the junction differs from the germline gene, which may be a read error. The V call is TRBV11-2, the J call TRBJ2-1; D might be TRBD1 (6 bases). Germline CDR1 reads SGHAT; CDR2 reads FQNNGV. The CDR3 is 11 amino acids. The CDR3 is CASSLDLGAVF. The CDR3 nucleotides read TGTGCCAGCAGCTTAGACTTGGGGGCGGTCTTC.

J is TRBJ2-5 and V is TRBV29-1, with 8 nucleotides matching TRBD1. Germline CDR1 is SQVTM and CDR2 is ANQGSEA. The J segment lost 5 bases and the V segment lost 4 bases, leaving 12 bases of the junction unmatched. There are 15 residues in the CDR3. The chain's CDR3 is CSVVGSRGPFETQYF. CDR3 sequence (DNA): TGCAGCGTTGTAGGTTCCAGGGGGCCTTTTGAGACCCAGTACTTC.

This clonotype was seen more than once but under ten times. The J gene is TRBJ1-2, the V gene TRBV6-2 or TRBV6-3; TRBD1 aligns across 9 bases. CDR1 is MNHEY and CDR2 is SVGEGT in the germline V gene. This CDR3 is built from 17 residues. V lost 2 bases, J lost 2 bases, and 9 bases stayed unmatched. CDR3 amino acids: CASSYHFTGGLNYGYTF. The CDR3 coding sequence is TGTGCCAGCAGTTACCATTTTACAGGGGGCCTCAACTATGGCTACACCTTC.

The chain carries TRBV24-1 and TRBJ2-3; no reliable D call. V lost 10 bases to trimming and J lost 4 bases, with 20 bases between them. The germline V gene encodes CDR1 KGHDR and CDR2 SFDVKD. This CDR3 comprises 15 residues. CDR3 loop: CATSSPGVLADTQYF. CDR3 nucleotides: TGTGCCACTTCCTCCCCTGGGGTGCTAGCAGATACGCAGTATTTT.

The CDR3 DNA reads TGTGCCAGCAGTCCCACTAAGGGACAGATCTTCCCGGGGGACACTGAAGCTTTCTTT. This encodes CASSPTKGQIFPGDTEAFF. This chain joins TRBV12-3 or TRBV12-4 and TRBJ1-1, with 7 positions matching TRBD1. The CDR3 consists of 19 residues. Losses at the gene ends were 5 bases for V and 3 bases for J; bases not matched to a gene: 21.

The V gene is TRBV6-6, the J gene TRBJ2-1; no reliable D call. This CDR3 contains 12 residues. V was clipped by 6 bases and J by 6 bases, with 9 bases between them. Germline CDR1 and CDR2: MNHNY and SVGAGI (reference sequence). The CDR3 DNA sequence: TGTGCCAGCAGAAATAACCTCAATGAGCAGTTCTTC. The encoded protein is CASRNNLNEQFF.

Only a few counts were recorded for this clonotype. This sequence joins TRBV20-1 and TRBJ2-7; maybe TRBD2 (6 bases). V lost 5 bases and J lost 0, with 11 bases in between. The CDR3 covers 13 residues. The germline V gene has CDR1 DFQATT and CDR2 SNEGSKA (reference sequence). The CDR3 loop reads CSAGGSSSYEQYF. CDR3 nucleotides: TGCAGTGCTGGGGGGTCCAGCTCCTACGAGCAGTACTTC.

This clonotype was found a few times. The gene calls are TRBV30 and TRBJ1-5; possible D gene TRBD1, 6 bases. Trimming took 3 bases from V and 4 from J, leaving 10 bases between them. This CDR3 contains 13 residues. CDR1 GTSNPN and CDR2 SVGIG come from the germline V gene (reference sequence). CDR3 loop: CAWRTQGNQPQHF. The CDR3 DNA is TGTGCCTGGAGGACGCAGGGGAATCAGCCCCAGCATTTT.

This clonotype occurred once. The chain couples TRBV9 to TRBJ2-7; possibly TRBD1 or TRBD2 for D (5 bases each). Germline V gene lookup returns CDR1 SGDLS and CDR2 YYNGEE. Trimming cost V 0 bases and J 2 bases, with 12 bases left between them. The CDR3 is made up of 15 amino acids. CDR3 in DNA: TGTGCCAGCAGCGTAGAGGTGGGGGAAGCCTACGAGCAGTACTTC. This translates into CASSVEVGEAYEQYF.

The DNA for the CDR3 is TGTGCCTGGAGTGTACTGGACAAAAACATTCAGTACTTC. Its translation: CAWSVLDKNIQYF. The chain combines TRBV30 with TRBJ2-4; D unresolved. Per germline, CDR1 GTSNPN and CDR2 SVGIG (reference sequence). The CDR3 sequence is 13 residues long. V was pared by 0 bases and J by 3 bases, with 6 bases between.

The chain employs TRBV20-1 and TRBJ2-7; the D gene could be TRBD1 or TRBD2 (5 bases each). This CDR3 spans 13 amino acids. Germline assignment: CDR1 DFQATT and CDR2 SNEGSKA (reference sequence). Trimming removed 5 bases from V and 4 bases from J, with 15 bases in between. The CDR3 sequence: CSAVRGVVYEQYF. In DNA form, the CDR3 reads TGCAGTGCTGTGAGGGGAGTGGTTTACGAGCAGTACTTC.

This clonotype was counted many times. V is TRBV28 and J is TRBJ2-1; D gene ambiguous. CDR1 and CDR2 from the germline V gene are MDHEN and SYDVKM. The CDR3 is 12 amino acids. Deletions cut 8 bases from V and 1 base from J, with 6 bases between. CDR3 nucleotide sequence: TGTGCCAGCTGCATTTCCTACAATGAGCAGTTCTTC. It yields the protein CASCISYNEQFF.

This chain links TRBV6-6 with TRBJ2-1, with a possible D match to TRBD2 (6 bases). Germline lookup yields CDR1 MNHNY and CDR2 SVGAGI (reference sequence). This CDR3 spans 14 amino acids. Trimming pared 0 bases from V and 12 bases from J, leaving 15 bases between. The DNA of the CDR3 is TGTGCCAGCAGTTACTCGGGGCAGGGAGGTGGGCAGTTCTTC. It encodes CASSYSGQGGGQFF.

Only a few counts were recorded for this clonotype. V gene TRBV9 combines with J gene TRBJ2-1, with D tentatively TRBD1 (6 bases). Germline V gene data show CDR1 as SGDLS and CDR2 as YYNGEE. CDR3 length: 17 amino acids. Trimming left V 0 bases short and J 5 bases short, with 18 bases between. The CDR3 sequence: CASSVGQGRYINNEQFF. The CDR3 DNA sequence: TGTGCCAGCAGCGTAGGTCAGGGGCGTTACATTAACAATGAGCAGTTCTTC.

This chain joins TRBV12-3 or TRBV12-4 and TRBJ2-5; unclear D gene. This CDR3 has 14 residues. V was cut by 5 bases and J by 3 bases, with 13 bases left in between. DNA of the CDR3: TGTGCCAGCAGTCCCGGTAGACTTGAAGAGACCCAGTACTTC. Protein: CASSPGRLEETQYF.

The rearrangement uses TRBV19 and TRBJ1-1; weak D call: TRBD1 (5 bases). The V end was cut by 0 bases, the J end by 5 bases, with 16 bases between. This CDR3 is built from 16 residues. Germline CDR1 reads LNHDA; CDR2 reads SQIVND (reference sequence). The CDR3 reads CASSIDRPGARTEAFF. The CDR3 DNA sequence: TGTGCCAGTAGTATAGATCGTCCCGGGGCAAGAACTGAAGCTTTCTTT.

This clonotype was seen a few times. This chain's CDR3 is CAISESEGPETQYF. The CDR3 coding sequence is TGTGCCATCAGTGAGTCAGAAGGGCCCGAGACCCAGTACTTC. The rearrangement links TRBV10-3 to TRBJ2-5; D gene unclear. Looked up from germline, CDR1 is ENHRY and CDR2 is SYGVKD. This CDR3 spans 14 amino acids. V was shortened by 0 bases and J by 5 bases, with 10 bases between the two germline ends.

This clonotype showed up just a few times. The rearrangement uses TRBV29-1 and TRBJ2-7; 10 nucleotides match TRBD2. The CDR3 runs to 15 residues. V gave up 5 bases and J gave up 5 bases; unmatched junction bases: 12. Per the germline V gene, CDR1 is SQVTM and CDR2 is ANQGSEA. CDR3 sequence (DNA): TGCAGCGTTCTCAGCGGGAGGGCCTTTTACAACGAGCAGTACTTC. This codes for CSVLSGRAFYNEQYF.